In this sample, the clone carrying this T cell receptor beta chain turned up once. Its cognate antigen is unknown. This entry comes from a study of cytomegalovirus exposure and HLA in healthy donors. Study observations and caveats: The classifier reportedly diagnosed cytomegalovirus status with high specificity and sensitivity.

PCR used 60 Vbeta primers and 13 Jbeta primers. Sequenced by immunoSEQ multiplex PCR; TCRdb stores in-frame clones only, minus some. The data hold roughly 70,000 clones, with around three quarters observed a single time. Trimming took 4 bases from V and 4 from J, leaving 17 bases between them. The CDR3 spans 15 residues. CDR1 SGHRS and CDR2 YFSETQ come from the germline V gene. The rearrangement joins TRBV5-1 to TRBJ2-5; maybe TRBD1 (5 bases). Sequenced: PBMCs. The TCR comes from a man aged 50 to 60 in good health and CMV-seronegative. In DNA, the CDR3 is TGCGCCAGCAGCCGCCCCCTTCAGACAGCAGAGACCCAGTACTTC. Translated: CASSRPLQTAETQYF. The variable domain in full, completed from reference TRBV5-1 and TRBJ2-5, reads KAGVTQTPRYLIKTRGQQVTLSCSPISGHRSVSWYQQTPGQGLQFLFEYFSETQRNKGNFPGRFSGRQFSNSRSEMNVSTLELGDSALYLCASSRPLQTAETQYFGPGTRLLVL.